This T cell receptor (beta chain) originates from a study of T cells in Graves' hyperthyroidism and ophthalmopathy. The CDR3 consists of 15 residues. Germline V gene sequence: CDR1 LGHNA, CDR2 YNFKEQ. Trimming removed 3 bases from V and 2 bases from J, with 10 bases in between. The source material, RNA transcripts, was used to amplify TCR beta CDR3 regions. The TCR CDR3 was amplified in a first-round RT-PCR using the HTBI primer set. TCRdb processed the multiplex PCR reads anew with MiXCR; each CDR3 protein has one entry. In the table there are approximately 520,000 distinct CDR3 sequences, less than 25% of which are singletons.

Sequencing was carried out using blood. This clonotype was sampled from a man aged 18 to 30 with Graves' hyperthyroidism. J is TRBJ2-2 and V is TRBV4-2, with a possible D match to TRBD2 (6 bases). CDR3 residues: CASSQRAGNTGELFF. Here the CDR3 DNA reads TGTGCCAGCAGCCAGCGAGCGGGTAACACCGGGGAGCTGTTTTTT.